This paragraph covers one TCR beta chain sequence. The antigen it binds to is not known. Base qualities are missing; no much larger clone stands one base away. This record comes from a study of PD-1 blockade in classical Hodgkin lymphoma (dated by TCRdb to the early 2020s). In terms of the full investigation: A peripheral blood immune signature of response to PD-1 blockade in classical Hodgkin lymphoma was defined using TCR beta sequencing and CyTOF. Beyond this particular receptor, the publication reports: Newly diagnosed patients were reported to have lower baseline TCR diversity than healthy donors, and relapsed/refractory patients were reported to have lower baseline TCR diversity still. The study was restricted to a single clinical trial cohort, and the causes of repertoire differences, possibly disease activity or prior therapy, were left undefined.

CDR3 length: 16 amino acids, cysteine to phenylalanine. Of all the DNA, just the CDR3 is kept, 48 bases in frame from base 1. The germline V gene (reference sequence) sets CDR1 to SGHNT and CDR2 to YYREEE. At the junction V is shortened by 2 bases and J by 1 base, with 14 bases in between. The meaning of the sample's time point label: newly diagnosed, previously untreated cHL patient sample. Using a Miltenyi CD4+ T cell isolation kit, CD4+ T cells were purified from thawed PBMCs through magnetic negative selection. As a comparison group for the relapsed/refractory trial patients, PBMCs from patients with newly diagnosed, previously untreated classical Hodgkin lymphoma were sequenced. Peripheral blood was collected in 8 mL Vacutainer Cell Preparation Tubes, from which PBMCs were isolated by centrifugation and then cryopreserved. Purified CD4+ and CD8+ fractions were generated only in cases for which an additional PBMC sample was available. Magnetically labelled cells were depleted on LS columns in a quadroMACS separator, and the flow-through was collected as the purified fraction.

The Qiagen DNeasy kit was used to extract genomic DNA from unsorted PBMCs and from the negatively selected CD4+ and CD8+ fractions. TCR beta CDR3 regions were amplified by immunoSEQ multiplex PCR using primers annealing to V and J segments. A synthetic immune receptor repertoire was used to minimize amplification bias, and any residual bias was removed computationally once sequencing was done. The authors' pipeline ran thus. Repertoire diversity was quantified as the Shannon entropy index using custom Python scripts. The unsorted, CD4+ and CD8+ repertoires were each analyzed separately, with the exception of combined analyses, where CD4+ and CD8+ sequences were merged in silico. TCRdb obtained this table from immuneACCESS and retained in-frame rearrangements with V and J assigned. These tables miss some clones; where compared with another copy, unresolved V genes account for less than half of the shortfall, and the remainder is unexplained. V and J calls and clone size are as listed in that table; D and trimming were resolved from the DNA. The table for this sample lists around 26,000 clones; less than 95% of them were counted only once. The ten biggest clones cover less than 0.65% of the sample.

Sequencing was done on a sample of CD4+ T cells from blood. The chain couples TRBV5-4 to TRBJ2-3, with the D gene uncertain. This receptor was taken from a human donor with classical Hodgkin lymphoma. Read as DNA, the sequence is TGTGCCAGCAGCTTATGGGATTCAATAGGCACAGATACGCAGTATTTT. Translation gives CASSLWDSIGTDTQYF.